The 23 T cell receptor beta chains in this list originate from one sample, sequenced in a study of CD8+CD57+ T cells in acquired aplastic anemia. Investigators profiled TCR beta VDJ and CDR3 from genomic DNA template. TCRdb re-derived calls from the reads in MiXCR, one entry per CDR3 protein. The sample comprises approximately 380,000 distinct CDR3 sequences, roughly 64% of which are singletons, and 4% rests with the top ten. Material: sorted CD4+, CD8+, or CD8+CD57+ T cells (not recorded which) from PBMCs. These receptor sequences come from a human donor in good health, serving as a control.

The chain links TRBV12-3 or TRBV12-4 to TRBJ1-2; D remains ambiguous. The CDR3 sequence is 14 residues long. The CDR3 region is CASGRAGLYYGYTF. CDR3 DNA: TGTGCTAGTGGTCGGGCAGGCCTTTACTATGGCTACACCTTC.

Ten or more counts support this clonotype. The rearrangement joins TRBV5-1 to TRBJ1-4; TRBD1 might be the D (5 bases). Looked up from germline, CDR1 is SGHRS and CDR2 is YFSETQ. The CDR3 runs to 14 residues. Trimming shortened V by 2 bases and J by 4 bases, and 9 bases separated the two germline ends. The CDR3 bases are TGCGCCAGCAGCTTAGACAGTGTTAATGAAAAACTGTTTTTT. Translated: CASSLDSVNEKLFF.

This clonotype has a count of ten or more. V gene TRBV18 combines with J gene TRBJ2-3; no definite D call. Trimming removed 0 bases from V and 5 bases from J, with 6 bases in between. CDR3 length: 13 residues. CDR1 and CDR2 (germline): KGHSH, LQKENI. In DNA, the CDR3 is TGTGCCAGCTCACCACCCGCCGGAGATACGCAGTATTTT. Its translation is CASSPPAGDTQYF.

This clonotype was recorded many times. The chain links TRBV4-3 to TRBJ2-5; D uncertain. CDR3 length: 16 amino acids. The germline gives CDR1 LGHNA, CDR2 YSLEER. Trimming took 2 bases from V and 5 from J, leaving 18 bases between them. The CDR3 sequence: CASSQTNYPDGETQYF. CDR3 sequence (DNA): TGCGCCAGCAGCCAAACCAACTATCCGGACGGGGAGACCCAGTACTTC.

This rearrangement joins TRBV3-1 to TRBJ2-4; no reliable D call. Trimming removed 3 bases from V and 2 bases from J, with 11 bases in between. Per the germline V gene, CDR1 is LGHDT and CDR2 is YNNKEL (reference sequence). The CDR3 totals 15 residues. This chain's CDR3 is CASSQQVRPKNIQYF. CDR3 sequence (DNA): TGTGCCAGCAGCCAGCAGGTGCGGCCCAAAAACATTCAGTACTTC.

As for this clonotype: Since a much larger clone is just one base distant, this may be a read error. This rearrangement joins TRBV7-9 to TRBJ1-2; 8 bases are a match to TRBD1. The CDR3 extends over 17 amino acids. CDR1 is SEHNR, CDR2 FQNEAQ, per germline (reference sequence). DNA for the CDR3: TGTGCCAGCAGCTTGGACAGGGAAGGGAATCCGAACTATGGCTACGCCTTC. Protein product: CASSLDREGNPNYGYAF. Complete variable domain (other parts from reference TRBV7-9 and TRBJ1-2): DTGVSQNPRHKITKRGQNVTFRCDPISEHNRLYWYRQTLGQGPEFLTYFQNEAQLEKSRLLSDRFSAERPKGSFSTLEIQRTEQGDSAMYLCASSLDREGNPNYGYAFGSGTRLTVV.

This clonotype showed up just once. The CDR3 ends on some other residue instead of the conserved phenylalanine or tryptophan, so this is likely a read error. Because the CDR3's place on the DNA is in doubt, the DNA is left out and the CDR3 is given as listed by TCRdb. The rearrangement uses TRBV7-2 and TRBJ2-1; TRBD2 was called by the table and not checked on the DNA. Ends included, the CDR3 has 8 residues. Germline CDR1 is SGHTA and CDR2 is FQGNSA. CDR3 region: CGTRTWGG.

This clonotype was seen just once. A much larger clone differs from this one at a single base, so this may be a read error. The chain links TRBV7-3 to TRBJ1-4; perhaps TRBD1 as D (5 bases). Germline V gives CDR1 SGHTA, CDR2 FQGTGA. This CDR3 spans 14 amino acids. CDR3 coding DNA: TGTGCCAGCAGTGCCCAGGGCTCTAATGAACAACTGTTTTTT. Translating it yields CASSAQGSNEQLFF.

This clonotype showed up just a few times. The rearrangement uses TRBV10-3 and TRBJ1-1; 7 nucleotides match TRBD1. This CDR3 has 12 amino acids. CDR1 is ENHRY, CDR2 SYGVKD, per germline. V lost 7 bases and J lost 6; bases outside the gene matches: 5. DNA of the CDR3: TGTGCCATCACGGGTGACAGGGCTGAAGCTTTCTTT. It codes for CAITGDRAEAFF.

This clonotype was recorded at least ten times. The chain uses TRBV12-3 or TRBV12-4 and TRBJ2-7; 7 bases match TRBD1. The J segment lost 7 bases and the V segment lost 7 bases, leaving 13 bases of the junction unmatched. The CDR3 extends over 14 amino acids. CDR3 sequence reads: CASNPRGQRQEQYF. CDR3 nucleotide sequence: TGTGCCAGCAACCCCCGGGGACAGAGACAAGAGCAGTACTTC.

The sample holds a few counts of this clonotype. The V gene is TRBV7-7, the J gene TRBJ2-1; the D gene is possibly TRBD1 (5 bases). The CDR3 has 14 amino acids. Trimming removed 1 base at V and 6 bases at J, with 10 bases between. Germline assignment: CDR1 SSHAT and CDR2 FNYEAQ (reference sequence). The CDR3 sequence is CASSLEQASNEQFF. CDR3 DNA sequence: TGTGCCAGCAGCTTAGAACAGGCTAGCAATGAGCAGTTCTTC.

This clonotype came up a few times. The chain uses TRBV15 and TRBJ1-6; D gene unclear. CDR3 size: 15 residues. Trimming removed 1 base from V and 5 bases from J, with 9 bases in between. The germline V gene has CDR1 LNHNV and CDR2 YYDKDF (reference sequence). In DNA form, the CDR3 reads TGTGCCACCAGCAGAGCGGCAGGCGATAATTCACCCCTCCACTTT. Translated, it gives CATSRAAGDNSPLHF.

As for this clonotype: One junction end disagrees with the germline gene, perhaps due to a read error. V is TRBV7-2 and J is TRBJ1-1; D may be TRBD1 (5 bases). CDR3 length equals 14 residues. The germline V gene encodes CDR1 SGHTA and CDR2 FQGNSA. Written as DNA, the CDR3 is TGTGCCAGCAGCTTAGTTACAGGTAGGTCTGAAGCTGTGTTT. Translated, it gives CASSLVTGRSEAVF.

At least ten counts were recorded for this clonotype. J is TRBJ1-2 and V is TRBV3-1; D call uncertain. Germline CDR1 and CDR2: LGHDT and YNNKEL (reference sequence). Trimming cost V 5 bases and J 5 bases, with 15 bases left between them. The CDR3 has 14 residues. DNA of the CDR3: TGTGCCAGCAGCGGGCGGGCGACTGAGTATGGCTACACCTTC. Protein product: CASSGRATEYGYTF.

This clonotype has ten or more counts. The rearrangement links TRBV20-1 to TRBJ2-2; D possibly uses TRBD1 or TRBD2 (5 bases each). CDR1 is DFQATT and CDR2 is SNEGSKA in the germline V gene (reference sequence). This CDR3 is built from 16 residues. The V gene lost 1 base and the J gene lost 5 bases, with 17 bases spanning the gap. CDR3 sequence: CSARGPLGVSTGELFF. The DNA of the CDR3 is TGCAGTGCTAGAGGACCCCTGGGGGTTTCAACCGGGGAGCTGTTTTTT.

The chain couples TRBV12-3 or TRBV12-4 to TRBJ1-5; no definite D call. V dropped 9 bases and J dropped 4 bases, with 13 bases sitting between them. The CDR3 contains 13 residues. This CDR3 reads CASSSTGNQPQHF. CDR3 bases: TGTGCCAGTAGTAGTACGGGGAATCAGCCCCAGCATTTT.

As to this clonotype: Germline is not matched at one junction end, which may reflect a read error. The chain combines TRBV7-2 with TRBJ2-3, with 9 nucleotides matching TRBD2. This CDR3 has 14 residues. The germline gives CDR1 SGHTA, CDR2 FQGNSA. DNA of the CDR3: TGTGCCAGCACCCTAGCGGGGTACTACTATGCCTACTCCTTT. As protein: CASTLAGYYYAYSF.

The chain carries TRBV20-1 and TRBJ1-4; 8 bases are a match to TRBD1. J gave up 8 bases and V 5 bases, and 19 bases lay outside the gene matches. Germline V gives CDR1 DFQATT, CDR2 SNEGSKA (reference sequence). This CDR3 region has 17 residues. CDR3 sequence: CSARQGRPNWGGEKLFF. In DNA, the CDR3 is TGCAGTGCTCGACAGGGGAGGCCCAACTGGGGAGGAGAAAAACTGTTTTTT.

This clonotype occurred a few times. The junction differs from germline at one of its ends, possibly a read error. The chain has TRBV5-4 and TRBJ2-7; D is undetermined. Germline V gene data show CDR1 as SGHNT and CDR2 as YYREEE (reference sequence). The CDR3 loop spans 13 amino acids. The CDR3 sequence is CASSRGRADEQYF. CDR3 nucleotide sequence: TGCGCCAGCAGCCGCGGAAGGGCCGACGAGCAGTACTTC. Variable domain in full (rest from reference TRBV5-4 and TRBJ2-7): ETGVTQSPTHLIKTRGQQVTLRCSSQSGHNTVSWYQQALGQGPQFIFQYYREEENGRGNFPPRFSGLQFPNYSSELNVNALELDDSALYLCASSRGRADEQYFGPGTRLTVT.

This clonotype was recorded many times. The chain is built from TRBV7-6 and TRBJ2-7; 7 bases are a match to TRBD2. The CDR3 covers 14 residues. Germline-derived CDR1 and CDR2 are SGHVS and FNYEAQ. V was pared by 4 bases and J by 2 bases, with 5 bases of the junction left unmatched. CDR3 bases: TGTGCCAGCAGCTCGAGCGGGAACACCTACGAGCAGTACTTC. Translated, it gives CASSSSGNTYEQYF.

This CDR3 reads CASSWDTYEQYF. CDR3 nucleotide sequence: TGTGCCAGCAGTTGGGACACCTACGAGCAGTACTTC. The chain employs TRBV6-5 and TRBJ2-7; tentative D call: TRBD1 (6 bases). Germline values: CDR1 MNHEY, CDR2 SVGAGI. Trimming took off 4 bases at V and 2 bases at J, with 6 bases between the two ends. The CDR3 covers 12 residues.

On this clonotype itself: One junction end does not reproduce the germline sequence, and a read error may be involved. Here the CDR3 reads CASSLLPNKVHDYRLF. DNA of the CDR3: TGTGCCAGTAGTCTGCTCCCTAACAAGGTTCACGACTACCGGCTTTTT. This chain links TRBV19 with TRBJ2-2; possible D gene TRBD2, 5 bases. Germline CDR1 and CDR2: LNHDA and SQIVND (reference sequence). This CDR3 comprises 16 residues.

V is TRBV20-1 and J is TRBJ1-6; unclear D gene. Germline values: CDR1 DFQATT, CDR2 SNEGSKA (reference sequence). The V and J ends lost 3 bases and 0 bases respectively, with 12 bases between them. The CDR3 runs to 16 residues. The CDR3 here is CSARYRASSYNSPLHF. The CDR3 coding sequence is TGCAGTGCTAGGTATAGGGCGAGCTCCTATAATTCACCCCTCCACTTT.